What follows is one T cell receptor (beta chain) and its context. As yet, its antigen is unknown. The CDR3 runs 12 residues. The germline gives CDR1 SQVTM, CDR2 ANQGSEA. This entry is derived from a study of T cells expressing NK-cell markers. Study at large: Just one sequenced donor of eight was HCMV-seronegative, while seven were seropositive.

Reanalyzing the 5' RACE reads, TCRdb keeps one entry per CDR3 protein, without DNA. The data show around 550,000 distinct CDR3 sequences, and the top ten clones hold 3% to 4.5%. General study findings and limits: Evidence did not settle whether expanded NKG2C+ T cell clones targeted HCMV. These clonotypes, the leaders elsewhere, also led the CD3+CD56-NKG2C+ fraction in several donors.

V gene TRBV29-1 combines with J gene TRBJ2-1; TCRdb selects TRBD1, and the lack of DNA leaves this call unchecked. The material sequenced was blood T cells: a sorted CD56 or NKG2C T cell subset, CD4+ or CD8+ T cells, or bulk PBMC T cells (not recorded which). The receptor was derived from a man aged 18 to 30 in good health. CDR3 region: CSACQAYGEQFF.